One sample yielded the 3 T cell receptor beta chains listed below, sequenced in a study of cytomegalovirus exposure and HLA in healthy donors. Some clones are missing from TCRdb's copy, which holds only in-frame ones; the method was immunoSEQ multiplex PCR. The sample consists of 200,000 to 250,000 clones, less than 85% of them appearing once. Sequencing was done on a sample of PBMCs. These receptors were taken from a woman aged 18-30 years in good health and CMV-seronegative.

V and J are TRBV14 and TRBJ2-5; D ambiguous. V was cut by 0 bases and J by 2 bases, with 10 bases left in between. This CDR3 comprises 15 residues. The V gene's germline CDR1 is SGHDN and CDR2 FVKESK. The CDR3 loop reads CASSQESVVQETQYF. DNA for the CDR3: TGTGCCAGCAGCCAAGAGTCTGTGGTACAAGAGACCCAGTACTTC.

This clone was detected a few times. Here the CDR3 DNA reads TGCGCCAGCAGCTTGGGTCCCACTTTGGGACAGGCAAACATTCAGTACTTC. It is translated as CASSLGPTLGQANIQYF. The chain couples TRBV5-1 to TRBJ2-4; 8 bases are a match to TRBD1. This CDR3 has 17 residues. V shed 0 bases, J shed 6 bases, and the junction held 11 bases outside the gene matches. In germline, CDR1 is SGHRS, CDR2 YFSETQ.

This chain uses TRBV28 with TRBJ1-2; D is undetermined. This CDR3 is built from 13 residues. Trimming shortened V by 7 bases and J by 1 base, and 10 bases separated the two germline ends. Germline V gives CDR1 MDHEN, CDR2 SYDVKM. CDR3 amino acids: CASNGRINYGYTF. The CDR3 DNA follows: TGTGCCAGCAATGGCCGGATTAACTATGGCTACACCTTC.